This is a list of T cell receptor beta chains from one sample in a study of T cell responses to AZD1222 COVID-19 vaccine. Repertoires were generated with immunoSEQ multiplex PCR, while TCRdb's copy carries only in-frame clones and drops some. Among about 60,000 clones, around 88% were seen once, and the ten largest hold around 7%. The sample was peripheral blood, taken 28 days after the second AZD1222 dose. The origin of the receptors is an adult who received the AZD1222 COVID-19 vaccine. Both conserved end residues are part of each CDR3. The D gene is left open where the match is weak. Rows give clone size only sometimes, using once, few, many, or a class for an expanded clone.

TGTGCCAGCAGGGACGCAGGGTCTGTCTATGGCTACACCTTC,CASRDAGSVYGYTF,medium-sized,TRBJ1-2,TRBV3-1/TRBV3-2,.
TGCAGCGTTGAAGTGGGAGGTGCCCAGCATTTT,CSVEVGGAQHF,.,TRBJ1-5,TRBV29-1,.
TGTGCCAGCAGCTTATACACCGGGGAGCTGTTTTTT,CASSLYTGELFF,once,TRBJ2-2,TRBV7-2,.
TGTGCCAGCAGCCCTAGTGGGACCCACAATGAGCAGTTCTTC,CASSPSGTHNEQFF,.,TRBJ2-1,TRBV7-3,.
TGTGCCAGCAGTTTACGGAGCAGGGGGGGTGGCTACACCTTC,CASSLRSRGGGYTF,.,TRBJ1-2,TRBV28,TRBD1
TGTGCCAGCAGTTTCCGTGTTTATAGCAATCAGCCCCAGCATTTT,CASSFRVYSNQPQHF,.,TRBJ1-5,TRBV6-2/TRBV6-3,.
TGTGCCAGCAGCTTGGACGTTGATCCAGGGTGGGTCTATGGCTACACCTTC,CASSLDVDPGWVYGYTF,.,TRBJ1-2,TRBV5-5,.
TGTGCCAGCAGTTACGACAGGTATTTGGCACCCCTCCACTTT,CASSYDRYLAPLHF,.,TRBJ1-6,TRBV6-2/TRBV6-3,.
TGCGCCAGCAGCCAAGAACGTAGTGGGACGTACACTGAAGCTTTCTTT,CASSQERSGTYTEAFF,.,TRBJ1-1,TRBV4-1,.
TGCAGTGCTAGTAACCCAACCTCGTCACGTCCGGAGACCCAGTACTTC,CSASNPTSSRPETQYF,.,TRBJ2-5,TRBV20-1,.
TGTGCCAGCAGCCCCAGACAGAGCTCTGGAAACACCATATATTTT,CASSPRQSSGNTIYF,.,TRBJ1-3,TRBV3-1/TRBV3-2,.
TGCGCCAGCAGCTTTGAAGGTAGCAATCAGCCCCAGCATTTT,CASSFEGSNQPQHF,.,TRBJ1-5,TRBV5-1,.
TGTGCCAGCAGCCATACCGGGACAGGGGAGGGCTACACCTTC,CASSHTGTGEGYTF,.,TRBJ1-2,TRBV3-1/TRBV3-2,TRBD1
TGTGCCAGCAGCTCTCGAGGAGGGGGGAATCAGCCCCAGCATTTT,CASSSRGGGNQPQHF,.,TRBJ1-5,TRBV21-1,.
TGTGCCAGCAGTTTATTAAGACTAGCGGGGACGGGAGAGCAGTACTTC,CASSLLRLAGTGEQYF,.,TRBJ2-7,TRBV28,TRBD2
TGTGCCAGCGGGTTGCAGGGAGGAATGAACACTGAAGCTTTCTTT,CASGLQGGMNTEAFF,.,TRBJ1-1,TRBV5-6,.
TGCGCCAGCAGCTTGGGGGGTTTTGAGTACGAGCAGTACTTC,CASSLGGFEYEQYF,.,TRBJ2-7,TRBV5-1,.
TGTGCCAGCAGCCCGCATGGGACACGGAGATGGGATAGCAATCAGCCCCAGCATTTT,CASSPHGTRRWDSNQPQHF,.,TRBJ1-5,TRBV28,.
TGCGCCAGCAGCTCGGAAAATCAGGGAGTCTATTCTTACGAGCAGTACTTC,CASSSENQGVYSYEQYF,.,TRBJ2-7,TRBV5-1,.
TGTGCCAGCAGCGTAGAGGGTGGTGACAGAGAAAAACTGTTTTTT,CASSVEGGDREKLFF,.,TRBJ1-4,TRBV9,.
TGCGCCAGCAGGTCGACCCCGGGGACTGGAAACACCATATATTTT,CASRSTPGTGNTIYF,.,TRBJ1-3,TRBV10-2,.
TGTGCCAGTACTCCGACTGGGGTTGGCGGGGAGCTGTTTTTT,CASTPTGVGGELFF,.,TRBJ2-2,TRBV19,.
TGTGCCAGCACCGTAGGCGGGACTAGTGACGAGCAGTACTTC,CASTVGGTSDEQYF,.,TRBJ2-7,TRBV28,TRBD2
TGTGCCATCTTTACCCGGGACACGGAGCAACAAGAGACCCAGTACTTC,CAIFTRDTEQQETQYF,.,TRBJ2-5,TRBV10-3,.
TGTGCCAGCAGCCAAGATTTACGGCTTGACGGGAGGTACAATGAGCAGTTCTTC,CASSQDLRLDGRYNEQFF,.,TRBJ2-1,TRBV3-1/TRBV3-2,TRBD2
TGTGCCAGCAGCTTCCGTTTCGAGCAGTACTTC,CASSFRFEQYF,few,TRBJ2-7,TRBV11-1,.
TGTGCCAGCAGTCACGGACAGGGGTATGAAGCTTTCTTT,CASSHGQGYEAFF,.,TRBJ1-1,TRBV6-2/TRBV6-3,TRBD1
TGTGCCTCCCGGCGGTGGGCCGCCGACAACTATGGCTACACCTTC,CASRRWAADNYGYTF,.,TRBJ1-2,TRBV6-5,.
TGTGCCAGTAGTATGACAGGGTCCTACGAGCAGTACTTC,CASSMTGSYEQYF,few,TRBJ2-7,TRBV19,TRBD1
TGTGCCACCAGTCCCTGGGGGGGAGAGACAGATACGCAGTATTTT,CATSPWGGETDTQYF,.,TRBJ2-3,TRBV24-1,TRBD2
TGTGCCAGCAGTTTAGCTGCCGCGGGTCTCGGAAACACCATATATTTT,CASSLAAAGLGNTIYF,few,TRBJ1-3,TRBV28,.
TGTGCCAGCAGGTTTACCCGGGCCAATGAGCAGTTCTTC,CASRFTRANEQFF,once,TRBJ2-1,TRBV7-2,.
TGTGCCAGCTCACGAGGACAGGGGGGTTTCAGCTCCTACGAGCAGTACTTC,CASSRGQGGFSSYEQYF,.,TRBJ2-7,TRBV18,TRBD1
TGTGCCAGCAGCCAAATTTCAGGGGGGAATTCACCCCTCCACTTT,CASSQISGGNSPLHF,.,TRBJ1-6,TRBV14,TRBD1
TGTGCCAGCAGTGAACCTTTCTACTACGAGCAGTACTTC,CASSEPFYYEQYF,.,TRBJ2-7,TRBV2,.
TGTGCCAGCAGTCACAGGCCCGGGGCCAACGTCCTGACTTTC,CASSHRPGANVLTF,.,TRBJ2-6,TRBV6-2/TRBV6-3,.
TGTGCCAGCAGTTATGGCAGGGCCTCCTCCGAGCAGTACTTC,CASSYGRASSEQYF,.,TRBJ2-7,TRBV6-5,.
TGCAGCGTTGGGACAGGCTATAGCAATCAGCCCCAGCATTTT,CSVGTGYSNQPQHF,.,TRBJ1-5,TRBV29-1,TRBD1
TGTGCCAGCAGCTCGGGACAGGGGTATGGCTACACCTTC,CASSSGQGYGYTF,.,TRBJ1-2,TRBV28,TRBD1
TGTGCCAGCACAAGGGGCGGATCTGGAAACACCATATATTTT,CASTRGGSGNTIYF,.,TRBJ1-3,TRBV7-9,.
TGCAGCGTTGAAGAATTACTAGCGGGAGGTGAGACCCAGTACTTC,CSVEELLAGGETQYF,few,TRBJ2-5,TRBV29-1,TRBD2
TGTGCCAGCAGCTTAAGACGGGAGGGCCGATCCTACAATGAGCAGTTCTTC,CASSLRREGRSYNEQFF,.,TRBJ2-1,TRBV5-6,TRBD2
TGCGCCAGCAGGAGAGGACAGGGAAAGGAGACCCAGTACTTC,CASRRGQGKETQYF,.,TRBJ2-5,TRBV5-1,TRBD1
TGTGCCAGTAGCCCGGGACTAGCGGGACGAGGGACCCAGTACTTC,CASSPGLAGRGTQYF,.,TRBJ2-5,TRBV19,TRBD2
TGTGCCAGCAGCCAAGATCGCGCTAGATATGGTGAGCAGTTCTTC,CASSQDRARYGEQFF,.,TRBJ2-1,TRBV4-2,.
TGTGCCAGCAGCGGGACTAGCGGGGGGGCTTCCTACAATGAGCAGTTCTTC,CASSGTSGGASYNEQFF,.,TRBJ2-1,TRBV5-8,TRBD2
TGTGCCAGCTCACCACCGGGGGGCTACTATAGGGAGCAGTACTTC,CASSPPGGYYREQYF,once,TRBJ2-7,TRBV18,.
TGTGCCAGCAGCTTATCTCAGAATGGCTACACCTTC,CASSLSQNGYTF,.,TRBJ1-2,TRBV7-9,.
TGTGCCAGCAGCTTAGAAGGGGGTGTGGGAGGAAACACCATATATTTT,CASSLEGGVGGNTIYF,.,TRBJ1-3,TRBV7-8,.
TGTGCCAGCAGGCGATGGGGTGGCGGGCTAGAAGAGACCCAGTACTTC,CASRRWGGGLEETQYF,medium-sized,TRBJ2-5,TRBV27,.
TGTGCCAGCTCCCCTCAGATGGACAGGACCGGGGAGCTGTTTTTT,CASSPQMDRTGELFF,.,TRBJ2-2,TRBV18,TRBD1
TGCGCCAGCAGCCAAGATTGGGGGTACAATGAGCAGTTCTTC,CASSQDWGYNEQFF,.,TRBJ2-1,TRBV4-3,.
TGCGCCAGCAGCCCACGAGTGGGTCGTAGCACAGATACGCAGTATTTT,CASSPRVGRSTDTQYF,.,TRBJ2-3,TRBV4-1,.
TGTGCCAGCAGTGATCAGGGGTCTCATCAGCCCCAGCATTTT,CASSDQGSHQPQHF,once,TRBJ1-5,TRBV28,.
TGTGCCTGGAGTAGGGAACGCAATCAGCCCCAGCATTTT,CAWSRERNQPQHF,.,TRBJ1-5,TRBV30,.
TGTGCCAGCAGTTTATCTGTACAGGGGGGCTACACCTTC,CASSLSVQGGYTF,.,TRBJ1-2,TRBV28,TRBD1
TGTGCCTGGAGTCTAAGCGGGGGTGAGCAGTTCTTC,CAWSLSGGEQFF,once,TRBJ2-1,TRBV30,TRBD2
TGCGCCAGCAGCTTGCAGGCCGAGAACACTGAAGCTTTCTTT,CASSLQAENTEAFF,.,TRBJ1-1,TRBV5-1,.
TGTGCCAGCAGGTCGCCCTACTACGAGCAGTACTTC,CASRSPYYEQYF,.,TRBJ2-7,TRBV6-5,.
TGTGCCAGCACCTTCTCCAGGGGGAACACCGGGGAGCTGTTTTTT,CASTFSRGNTGELFF,.,TRBJ2-2,TRBV6-5,.